A selection of T cell receptor beta chains follows, all from one sample in a study of blood T cell repertoires in COVID-19. Data came from immunoSEQ multiplex PCR; TCRdb stores just in-frame clones and leaves some out. The sample consists of 35,000 to 50,000 clones, 70% to 85% of them appearing once. Sequencing was carried out using peripheral blood. The source is a human donor in a cohort sampled during active COVID-19. The CDR3 runs from the conserved cysteine through the conserved F or W. The order of the fields is V gene, D gene, J gene, clone size, CDR3 length, CDR3 DNA, CDR3 protein. The D gene is left open where the match is weak. Only part of the rows carry a size: once, few, many, or a class if the clone is expanded.

TRBV5-6	.	TRBJ2-5	.	15	TGTGCCAGCAGCTTGGCCAACGGACATCCGGAGACCCAGTACTTC	CASSLANGHPETQYF
TRBV6-4	.	TRBJ2-7	.	16	TGTGCCAGCAGTGACATGCTCTCCCCTAGCTCCTACGAGCAGTACTTC	CASSDMLSPSSYEQYF
TRBV12-3/TRBV12-4	.	TRBJ2-1	.	13	TGTGCCAGCAGTTTTTCCCCCCTAGATGAGCAGTTCTTC	CASSFSPLDEQFF
TRBV4-1	.	TRBJ1-6	.	16	TGCGCCAGCAGCCAAGGAAGTAGAGTCCCTAATTCACCCCTCCACTTT	CASSQGSRVPNSPLHF
TRBV6-5	.	TRBJ2-1	.	15	TGTGCCAGCAGTTACTCGGCAGGGTCCTACAATGAGCAGTTCTTC	CASSYSAGSYNEQFF
TRBV6-5	TRBD1	TRBJ1-1	.	15	TGTGCCAGCAGTCCCCGACAGGGAGCGGACACTGAAGCTTTCTTT	CASSPRQGADTEAFF
TRBV18	TRBD2	TRBJ2-1	.	15	TGTGCCAGCTCATTTCGGGGAGGGGCTAATAATGAGCAGTTCTTC	CASSFRGGANNEQFF
TRBV24-1	TRBD2	TRBJ2-5	.	16	TGTGCCACCAGTGTGCTAGCGGGGGGGTACCAAGAGACCCAGTACTTC	CATSVLAGGYQETQYF
TRBV18	.	TRBJ1-3	.	15	TGTGCCAGCTCACCACCTGTCAGGGGAGGAAACACCATATATTTT	CASSPPVRGGNTIYF
TRBV7-2	.	TRBJ1-2	.	14	TGTGCCAGCAGCTCAGACAGGTCTAACTATGGCTACACCTTC	CASSSDRSNYGYTF
TRBV19	.	TRBJ2-4	.	11	TGTGCCAGTACACAGTCAAACATTCAGTACTTC	CASTQSNIQYF
TRBV4-3	TRBD2	TRBJ2-1	.	17	TGCGCCAGCAGCCCATCCTTCCCGGGGGGGCCGAGAAATGAGCAGTTCTTC	CASSPSFPGGPRNEQFF
TRBV28	.	TRBJ1-1	.	13	TGTGCCAGCAGACTGGGAGGTCACACTGAAGCTTTCTTT	CASRLGGHTEAFF
TRBV29-1	TRBD2	TRBJ2-7	.	14	TGCAGCGTTAGGGCCCCGGGAGGCCTCTACGAGCAGTACTTC	CSVRAPGGLYEQYF
TRBV12-5	.	TRBJ1-6	.	15	TGTGCTAGTGGTCCCATCCGGGATTATAATTCACCCCTCCACTTT	CASGPIRDYNSPLHF
TRBV19	.	TRBJ2-1	.	17	TGTGCCAGTAGTATAGGTCTCCGGGACACCTCCTACAATGAGCAGTTCTTC	CASSIGLRDTSYNEQFF
TRBV7-2	.	TRBJ1-3	.	16	TGTGCCAGCAGCCGTTCAGTAATCGGGGCTGGAAACACCATATATTTT	CASSRSVIGAGNTIYF
TRBV7-2	TRBD2	TRBJ2-7	.	16	TGTGCCAGCAGCTTAGGGTCTAGCGGTGGGACCTACGAGCAGTACTTC	CASSLGSSGGTYEQYF
TRBV7-2	.	TRBJ2-5	.	15	TGTGCCAGCAGCCCCCGTCGGACAGGAGGGGAGACCCAGTACTTC	CASSPRRTGGETQYF
TRBV27	.	TRBJ1-6	.	16	TGTGCCAGCAGTCTAGGAGGAACCCAACACCGCGTACCCCTCCACTTT	CASSLGGTQHRVPLHF
TRBV7-3	.	TRBJ2-1	few	14	TGTGCCAGCAGCTTAAGGGGGCTTATGAATGAGCAGTTCTTC	CASSLRGLMNEQFF
TRBV2	TRBD2	TRBJ2-4	.	14	TGTGCCAGCACAGTAGCGGGGGGCCGGAACATTCAGTACTTC	CASTVAGGRNIQYF
TRBV5-6	.	TRBJ2-5	.	14	TGTGCCAGCAGCTCTGGAGCTAGCCAAGAGACCCAGTACTTC	CASSSGASQETQYF
TRBV12-5	TRBD1	TRBJ2-3	.	15	TGTGCTAGTGGCTCCGGACAGGGCGACACAGATACGCAGTATTTT	CASGSGQGDTDTQYF
TRBV6-5	TRBD2	TRBJ2-7	.	15	TGTGCCAGCAGCCTAGGGACTAGCGTCTCCTACGAGCAGTACTTC	CASSLGTSVSYEQYF
TRBV24-1	TRBD1	TRBJ2-2	.	15	TGTGCCACCGGACCGGGACAGGAGAACACCGGGGAGCTGTTTTTT	CATGPGQENTGELFF
TRBV3-1/TRBV3-2	TRBD2	TRBJ2-1	.	16	TGTGCCAGCAGCCCCCGACTAGCCCCTAAGTACAATGAGCAGTTCTTC	CASSPRLAPKYNEQFF
TRBV18	TRBD2	TRBJ2-6	.	19	TGTGCCAGCTCACCAAACCCTAGCGGGGGGACCTCTGGGGCCAACGTCCTGACTTTC	CASSPNPSGGTSGANVLTF
TRBV4-3	TRBD1	TRBJ2-7	few	13	TGCGCCAGCAGCCCCGACAGGGGCTACGAGCAGTACTTC	CASSPDRGYEQYF
TRBV10-2	TRBD2	TRBJ2-2	.	14	TGCGCCAGCAGCCATCGGGACTACGACTGGGAGCTGTTTTTT	CASSHRDYDWELFF
TRBV23-1	.	TRBJ2-7	.	13	TGCGCCAGCAGTCAATCGTGGGAGTACGAGCAGTACTTC	CASSQSWEYEQYF
TRBV2	.	TRBJ2-7	.	16	TGTGCCAGCATGGGGGCAGGCTCCCCGGGGACCTACGAGCAGTACTTC	CASMGAGSPGTYEQYF
TRBV4-3	.	TRBJ2-5	.	15	TGCGCCAGCAGCGCCAGTTTGGGCCAGCAAGAGACCCAGTACTTC	CASSASLGQQETQYF
TRBV9	.	TRBJ2-7	.	14	TGTGCCAGCAGCGTAGGGTGGGGCGGCCACGAGCAGTACTTC	CASSVGWGGHEQYF
TRBV13	TRBD1	TRBJ2-7	.	15	TGTGCCAGCAGTCCCAAATTTGACAGGGCCCACGAGCAGTACTTC	CASSPKFDRAHEQYF
TRBV7-2	.	TRBJ2-7	.	15	TGTGCCAGCAGCTTAGGTGGCAGGGCGACCGGCGAGCAGTACTTC	CASSLGGRATGEQYF
TRBV7-2	TRBD2	TRBJ2-5	.	14	TGTGCCAGCAGCTTGACTAGCGGGGCGGAGACCCAGTACTTC	CASSLTSGAETQYF
TRBV5-6	TRBD2	TRBJ2-1	few	10	TGTTCTAGCGGGGAAAATGAGCAGTTCTTC	CSSGENEQFF
TRBV5-1	.	TRBJ2-5	.	14	TGCGCCAGCAGCTTAGGAACTATTCAAGAGACCCAGTACTTC	CASSLGTIQETQYF
TRBV6-5	TRBD2	TRBJ2-5	once	15	TGTGCCAGCGGGGCGGGGAGGGCTCTTCTAGAGACCCAGTACTTC	CASGAGRALLETQYF
TRBV3-1/TRBV3-2	TRBD2	TRBJ2-3	.	17	TGTGCCAGCAGCCAAGACCCTATAGCGGGGGGGACAGATACGCAGTATTTT	CASSQDPIAGGTDTQYF
TRBV2	TRBD2	TRBJ2-7	.	14	TGTGCCACCGCGCCAGCGGGGGGGATGAACGAGCAGTACTTC	CATAPAGGMNEQYF
TRBV27	TRBD2	TRBJ2-7	many	14	TGTGCCAGCAGTCCGGGACTAGCGGACTACGAGCAGTACTTC	CASSPGLADYEQYF
TRBV5-1	.	TRBJ2-4	.	15	TGCGCCAGCAGCCTCCTAGAGGAGGGGCGGGGCATTCAGTACTTC	CASSLLEEGRGIQYF